The rows below give T cell receptor beta chains drawn from one sample of a study of identifying expanded T cells in peripheral blood. Produced via immunoSEQ multiplex PCR; TCRdb's table is partial and in-frame only. This table holds under 100,000 clones, roughly 90% found once. Sequenced input: blood. The receptors derive from a person aged 18 to 75 in good health. The CDR3 runs from the conserved cysteine through the conserved F or W. Fields, in order: CDR3 length, clone size, J gene, D gene, V gene, CDR3 protein, CDR3 DNA. A D gene is named only where the DNA matches it firmly. For some rows the clone size is stated as once, few or many, or as a class when expanded; others skip it.

cdr3_length: 12; clone_size: .; j_call: TRBJ1-1; d_call: .; v_call: TRBV10-3; cdr3_aa: CAIRTDGREAFF; cdr3_nt: TGTGCCATCAGGACGGACGGCCGAGAAGCTTTCTTT
cdr3_length: 13; clone_size: once; j_call: TRBJ1-4; d_call: TRBD1; v_call: TRBV6-1; cdr3_aa: CARGTGPNEKLFF; cdr3_nt: TGTGCCAGGGGGACAGGGCCTAATGAAAAACTGTTTTTT
cdr3_length: 12; clone_size: .; j_call: TRBJ1-1; d_call: TRBD1; v_call: TRBV11-3; cdr3_aa: CASSARQGEAFF; cdr3_nt: TGTGCCAGCAGCGCCCGACAGGGGGAAGCTTTCTTT
cdr3_length: 14; clone_size: .; j_call: TRBJ1-1; d_call: .; v_call: TRBV13; cdr3_aa: CASSFDRMNTEAFF; cdr3_nt: TGTGCCAGCAGCTTTGACCGCATGAACACTGAAGCTTTCTTT
cdr3_length: 16; clone_size: .; j_call: TRBJ2-5; d_call: TRBD2; v_call: TRBV19; cdr3_aa: CASSITLAGGWETQYF; cdr3_nt: TGTGCCAGTAGTATCACGTTAGCGGGAGGGTGGGAGACCCAGTACTTC
cdr3_length: 14; clone_size: .; j_call: TRBJ2-2; d_call: TRBD2; v_call: TRBV4-2; cdr3_aa: CASSQVKRGGELFF; cdr3_nt: TGTGCCAGCAGCCAAGTAAAGCGGGGCGGGGAGCTGTTTTTT
cdr3_length: 12; clone_size: .; j_call: TRBJ1-5; d_call: .; v_call: TRBV18; cdr3_aa: CASSPYGEPQHF; cdr3_nt: TGTGCCAGCTCACCATATGGGGAGCCCCAGCATTTT
cdr3_length: 15; clone_size: few; j_call: TRBJ2-3; d_call: .; v_call: TRBV7-9; cdr3_aa: CASSSREANTDTQYF; cdr3_nt: TGTGCCAGCAGCTCCCGGGAAGCTAACACAGATACGCAGTATTTT
cdr3_length: 15; clone_size: .; j_call: TRBJ1-3; d_call: .; v_call: TRBV9; cdr3_aa: CASSAGLGSGNTIYF; cdr3_nt: TGTGCCAGCAGCGCGGGCTTGGGGTCTGGAAACACCATATATTTT
cdr3_length: 14; clone_size: .; j_call: TRBJ1-2; d_call: .; v_call: TRBV6-5; cdr3_aa: CASRSWGPNYGYTF; cdr3_nt: TGTGCCAGCAGATCGTGGGGGCCTAACTATGGCTACACCTTC
cdr3_length: 16; clone_size: .; j_call: TRBJ1-1; d_call: .; v_call: TRBV4-1; cdr3_aa: CASSQALVQGNTEAFF; cdr3_nt: TGCGCCAGCAGCCAAGCATTGGTGCAGGGAAACACTGAAGCTTTCTTT
cdr3_length: 14; clone_size: .; j_call: TRBJ1-6; d_call: .; v_call: TRBV9; cdr3_aa: CASGREMGNSPLHF; cdr3_nt: TGTGCCAGCGGTAGGGAGATGGGAAATTCACCCCTCCACTTT
cdr3_length: 16; clone_size: .; j_call: TRBJ2-1; d_call: TRBD2; v_call: TRBV6-5; cdr3_aa: CASSSPAGPSYNEQFF; cdr3_nt: TGTGCCAGCAGTTCCCCAGCGGGGCCCTCCTACAATGAGCAGTTCTTC
cdr3_length: 14; clone_size: .; j_call: TRBJ1-5; d_call: TRBD1; v_call: TRBV6-1; cdr3_aa: CASWRTGGNQPQHF; cdr3_nt: TGTGCCAGCTGGAGGACAGGTGGCAATCAGCCCCAGCATTTT
cdr3_length: 13; clone_size: .; j_call: TRBJ1-6; d_call: .; v_call: TRBV19; cdr3_aa: CASSMAGDSPLHF; cdr3_nt: TGTGCCAGTAGTATGGCGGGGGATTCACCCCTCCACTTT
cdr3_length: 15; clone_size: .; j_call: TRBJ2-7; d_call: .; v_call: TRBV4-1; cdr3_aa: CASSQEPGQNYEQYF; cdr3_nt: TGCGCCAGCAGCCAAGAGCCCGGACAGAACTACGAGCAGTACTTC
cdr3_length: 13; clone_size: .; j_call: TRBJ1-5; d_call: TRBD1; v_call: TRBV5-5; cdr3_aa: CASSRDRDQPQHF; cdr3_nt: TGTGCCAGCAGCCGAGACAGGGATCAGCCCCAGCATTTT
cdr3_length: 13; clone_size: .; j_call: TRBJ1-3; d_call: .; v_call: TRBV6-5; cdr3_aa: CASAQNRGNTIYF; cdr3_nt: TGTGCCAGCGCCCAAAACCGAGGAAACACCATATATTTT
cdr3_length: 15; clone_size: .; j_call: TRBJ2-7; d_call: .; v_call: TRBV7-2; cdr3_aa: CASSLDLAGTYEQYF; cdr3_nt: TGTGCCAGCAGCTTAGATCTAGCCGGCACCTACGAGCAGTACTTC